This T cell receptor beta chain was identified during a study of T cell responses to AZD1222 COVID-19 vaccine. Study-wide points: The peak T cell response came first, and repertoires were sampled only after it.

Regarding this clone: What it binds is unknown.

V lost 0 bases and J 6 bases, leaving 8 bases between the germline ends. Germline values: CDR1 SGHTA, CDR2 FQGNSA. This CDR3 has 14 amino acids. Repertoires were generated with immunoSEQ multiplex PCR, while TCRdb's copy carries only in-frame clones and drops some. There are 120,000 to 150,000 clones in the sample; 75% to 90% occur only once, and 1.5% to 2% lies in the top ten. The sequence derives from an adult who received the AZD1222 COVID-19 vaccine. The gene calls are TRBV7-2 and TRBJ2-2; no clear D. The specimen was peripheral blood, collected 28 days after the second AZD1222 dose. The CDR3 region is CASSLALESGELFF. The CDR3 DNA follows: TGTGCCAGCAGCTTAGCTCTAGAATCCGGGGAGCTGTTTTTT. The full variable domain, its missing parts supplied by reference TRBV7-2 and TRBJ2-2, is GAGVSQSPSNKVTEKGKDVELRCDPISGHTALYWYRQSLGQGLEFLIYFQGNSAPDKSGLPSDRFSAERTGGSVSTLTIQRTQQEDSAVYLCASSLALESGELFFGEGSRLTVL.